This T cell receptor beta chain came from a study of OX40 agonist ivuxolimab in advanced cancers. Overall study context: Having had anti-PD-1, anti-PD-L1 or anti-CTLA-4 therapy before was allowed, and under 50% had some. Study-wide results and caveats: Which antigen the expanded peripheral T cells recognized is unknown. With doses of 0.1 to 3.0 mg/kg, CD4+ and CD8+ blood T cells had undergone clonal expansion by week 6. On average, CD8+ T cells showed a greater number of expanded clones than CD4+.

Clones were sequenced by immunoSEQ multiplex PCR, and TCRdb holds only the in-frame ones, with some missing. The table has tens of thousands of clones, 70% to 90% seen once; the top ten hold 28%. The ends were cut back, 2 bases at V and 10 bases at J, with 16 bases in the middle. This CDR3 contains 14 residues. Germline V gene data show CDR1 as MNHEY and CDR2 as SVGAGI. Remarks on this clone: The antigen is undetermined.

The specimen was CD4+ or CD8+ T cells sorted from blood, collected in a trial of the OX40 agonist ivuxolimab. This sequence joins TRBV6-5 and TRBJ2-3; D not certain. The receptor's source is an adult with an advanced solid tumor such as melanoma, head and neck, liver or kidney cancer. In nucleotides, the CDR3 is TGTGCCAGCAGTTACCAGTCGTCACTCATGGCGCAGTATTTT. Translated: CASSYQSSLMAQYF.